This TCR beta chain was observed in a study of T cells in Graves' hyperthyroidism and ophthalmopathy. Whole-study results and caveats: Researchers found most expanded thyroid clonotypes above 0.001 in blood as well.

Each diagnosis was grounded in clinical symptoms, serum thyroxine and TRAb, thyroid ultrasound, and orbital computed tomography. This clonotype was detected many times. The antigen is undetermined. V lost 1 base and J lost 5, with 4 bases in between. CDR3 length: 12 amino acids. Germline CDR1 reads KGHDR; CDR2 reads SFDVKD. TCR beta CDR3 sequences were amplified from RNA transcripts. First-round RT-PCR of the TCR CDR3 relied on the HTBI primer set. TCRdb ran MiXCR on the multiplex PCR reads and lists one entry per CDR3 protein. The sample includes around 700,000 distinct CDR3 sequences, 35% of them seen just once.

This sequence was found in a woman between 35 and 50 years old with Graves' hyperthyroidism. Sequencing was carried out using blood. This chain connects TRBV24-1 to TRBJ2-5; D is ambiguous. CDR3 DNA sequence: TGTGCCACCAGTGATTTAGGGGAGACCCAGTACTTC. Amino acid sequence: CATSDLGETQYF.